This T cell receptor beta chain comes out of a study of OX40 agonist ivuxolimab in advanced cancers. This clone has a handful of counts. V was clipped by 5 bases and J by 5 bases, with 9 bases between them. CDR1 LNHDA and CDR2 SQIVND come from the germline V gene (reference sequence). There are 12 residues in the CDR3. Profiled with immunoSEQ multiplex PCR; TCRdb holds only in-frame clones, not every one. Of about 13,000 clones listed, 65% to 70% are singletons. Sequences were derived from CD4+ or CD8+ T cells sorted from blood, sampled in a trial of the OX40 agonist ivuxolimab. The V call is TRBV19, the J call TRBJ1-1; no clear D gene. The TCR comes from an adult with an advanced solid tumor such as melanoma, head and neck, liver or kidney cancer. As DNA, the CDR3 is TGTGCCAGTAGTCCCGTGGGTACTGAAGCTTTCTTT. As protein: CASSPVGTEAFF. Variable domain in full (rest from reference TRBV19 and TRBJ1-1): DGGITQSPKYLFRKEGQNVTLSCEQNLNHDAMYWYRQDPGQGLRLIYYSQIVNDFQKGDIAEGYSVSREKKESFPLTVTSAQKNPTAFYLCASSPVGTEAFFGQGTRLTVV.